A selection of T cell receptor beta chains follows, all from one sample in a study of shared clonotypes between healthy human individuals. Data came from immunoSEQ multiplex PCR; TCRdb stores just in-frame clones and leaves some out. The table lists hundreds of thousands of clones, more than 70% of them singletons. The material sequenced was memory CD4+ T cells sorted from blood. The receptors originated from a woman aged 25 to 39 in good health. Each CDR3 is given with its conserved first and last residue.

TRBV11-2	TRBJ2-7	CASSLAGTGTYEQYF
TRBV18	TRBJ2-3	CASSPRTGGTDTQYF
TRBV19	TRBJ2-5	CASSSGASGRGKTQYF
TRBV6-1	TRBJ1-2	CASSEAREGRFGYTF
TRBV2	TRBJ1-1	CASSFQMNTEAFF
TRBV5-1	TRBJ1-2	CASSFTGEEGYTF
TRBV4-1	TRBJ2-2	CASSQDNMASGNTGELFF
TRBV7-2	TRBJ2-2	CASSPAGTMGTGELFF
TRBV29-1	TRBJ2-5	CSVEDRLGGAQYF
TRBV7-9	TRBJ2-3	CASSLSGSDTDTQYF
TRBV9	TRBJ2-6	CASSGGQPPSGANVLTF
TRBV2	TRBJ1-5	CASSESNQPQHF
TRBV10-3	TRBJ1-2	CAIRPPDNYGYTF
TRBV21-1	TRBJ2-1	CASSKCGTSGNNEQFF
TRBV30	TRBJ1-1	CAWSLGQFNTEAFF
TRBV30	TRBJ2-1	CAWRGASGSHEQFF
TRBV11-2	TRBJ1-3	CASSGSTVRTGNTIYF
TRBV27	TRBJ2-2	CASSERTGTGELFF
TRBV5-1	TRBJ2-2	CASSLSGANTGELFF
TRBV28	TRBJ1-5	CASSLTLSQHF
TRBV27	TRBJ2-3	CASSDLAGSGSQYF
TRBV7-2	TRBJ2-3	CASSLGGLSTDTQYF
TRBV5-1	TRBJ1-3	CASSSRTGGSGNTIYF
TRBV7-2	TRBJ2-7	CASSFFEDEQYF
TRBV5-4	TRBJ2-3	CASSRWTGTDTQYF
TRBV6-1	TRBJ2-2	CASSARTGRNTGELFF
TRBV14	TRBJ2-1	CASSPNRVGEQFF
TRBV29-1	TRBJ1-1	CSVHRQGGTEAFF
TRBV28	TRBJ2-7	CASSPTGSYEQYF
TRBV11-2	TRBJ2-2	CASSFGGLDTGELFF
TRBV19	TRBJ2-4	CASSIMGRGLGQNIQYF
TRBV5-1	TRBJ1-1	CASSWDPNTEAFF